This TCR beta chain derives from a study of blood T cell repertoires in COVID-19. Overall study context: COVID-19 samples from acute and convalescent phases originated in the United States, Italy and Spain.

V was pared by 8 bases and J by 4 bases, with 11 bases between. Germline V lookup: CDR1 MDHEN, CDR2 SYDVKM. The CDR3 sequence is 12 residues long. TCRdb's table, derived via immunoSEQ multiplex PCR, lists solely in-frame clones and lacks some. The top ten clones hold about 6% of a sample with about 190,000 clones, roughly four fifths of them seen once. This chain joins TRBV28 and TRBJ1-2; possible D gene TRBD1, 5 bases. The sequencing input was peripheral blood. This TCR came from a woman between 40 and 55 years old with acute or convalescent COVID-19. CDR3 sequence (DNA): TGTGCCAGCGGCCTGGGGGGCTATGGCTACACCTTC. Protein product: CASGLGGYGYTF.